One and the same sample provided the 5 T cell receptor beta chains below, sequenced in a study of T cell repertoires and HLA-DP antigens. For these receptors, no antigen is known. Here immunoSEQ multiplex PCR was the method, and the copy in TCRdb shows in-frame clones only, minus some. This sample carries over 100,000 clones, 80% to 95% of them seen once, and the ten largest clones take about 0.27%. Input material: CD4+ T cells from PBMCs. Receptor source: a woman between 18 and 29 years old in good health and CMV-seronegative.

The rearrangement links TRBV9 to TRBJ1-6; a weak D match, TRBD1 (5 bases). Trimming left V 0 bases short and J 2 bases short, with 9 bases between. Per the germline V gene, CDR1 is SGDLS and CDR2 is YYNGEE. The CDR3 consists of 16 residues. CDR3 amino acids: CASSVAGIPYNSPLHF. The CDR3 nucleotides read TGTGCCAGCAGCGTAGCAGGGATCCCCTATAATTCACCCCTCCACTTT.

The chain couples TRBV18 to TRBJ1-1; 7 nucleotides agree with TRBD1. This CDR3 comprises 16 residues. With 2 bases clipped from V and 0 bases from J, the junction kept 6 bases outside the gene matches. Germline values: CDR1 KGHSH, CDR2 LQKENI. CDR3 amino acids: CASSPNTGAMNTEAFF. CDR3 DNA: TGTGCCAGCTCACCAAACACAGGGGCCATGAACACTGAAGCTTTCTTT.

In this sample, this clone turned up once. V and J are TRBV6-1 and TRBJ2-7, with D perhaps TRBD1 or TRBD2 (6 bases each). CDR1 MNHNS and CDR2 SASEGT come from the germline V gene. The CDR3 loop spans 16 amino acids. Between the trimmed V and J ends, which lost 2 bases and 2 bases, there was a span of 16 bases. CDR3 region: CASSERGGGRPYEQYV. CDR3 in DNA: TGTGCCAGCAGTGAACGTGGAGGGGGTCGTCCCTACGAGCAGTACGTC.

The chain couples TRBV19 to TRBJ2-2, with 8 positions matching TRBD1. CDR3 size: 13 residues. The germline V gene has CDR1 LNHDA and CDR2 SQIVND (reference sequence). After removal of 8 bases from V and 4 bases from J, the junction contained 3 bases not matched to a gene. The CDR3 sequence is CASGQGGTGELFF. The CDR3 DNA reads as TGTGCCAGTGGACAGGGTGGCACCGGGGAGCTGTTTTTT. The full variable domain, in which reference TRBV19 and TRBJ2-2 provide the parts outside the CDR3, is DGGITQSPKYLFRKEGQNVTLSCEQNLNHDAMYWYRQDPGQGLRLIYYSQIVNDFQKGDIAEGYSVSREKKESFPLTVTSAQKNPTAFYLCASGQGGTGELFFGEGSRLTVL.

This chain joins TRBV4-1 and TRBJ1-5; D is perhaps TRBD1 (5 bases). The CDR3 is 16 residues long. Per germline, CDR1 MGHRA and CDR2 YSYEKL. The V end lost 1 base, the J end lost 13 bases, and 23 bases lay between the germline ends. In DNA, the CDR3 is TGCGCCAGCAGCCAAGGGGCTATGCGTGGACGGACAAATCAGCATTTT. This sequence encodes CASSQGAMRGRTNQHF.